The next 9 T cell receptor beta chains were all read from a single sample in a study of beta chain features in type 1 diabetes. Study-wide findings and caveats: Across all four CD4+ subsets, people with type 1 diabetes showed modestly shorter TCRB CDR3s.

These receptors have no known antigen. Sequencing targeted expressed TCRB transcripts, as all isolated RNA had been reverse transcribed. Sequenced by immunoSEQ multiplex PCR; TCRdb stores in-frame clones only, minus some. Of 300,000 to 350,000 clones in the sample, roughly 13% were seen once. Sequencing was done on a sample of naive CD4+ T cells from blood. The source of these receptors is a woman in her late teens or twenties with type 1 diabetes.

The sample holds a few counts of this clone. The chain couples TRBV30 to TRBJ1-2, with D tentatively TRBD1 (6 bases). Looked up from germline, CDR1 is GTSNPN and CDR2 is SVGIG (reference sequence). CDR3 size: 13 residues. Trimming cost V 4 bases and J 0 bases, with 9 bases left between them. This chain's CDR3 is CAWMTGANYGYTF. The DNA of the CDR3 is TGTGCCTGGATGACAGGCGCTAACTATGGCTACACCTTC. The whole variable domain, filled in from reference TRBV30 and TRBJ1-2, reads SQTIHQWPATLVQPVGSPLSLECTVEGTSNPNLYWYRQAAGRGLQLLFYSVGIGQISSEVPQNLSASRPQDRQFILSSKKLLLSDSGFYLCAWMTGANYGYTFGSGTRLTVV.

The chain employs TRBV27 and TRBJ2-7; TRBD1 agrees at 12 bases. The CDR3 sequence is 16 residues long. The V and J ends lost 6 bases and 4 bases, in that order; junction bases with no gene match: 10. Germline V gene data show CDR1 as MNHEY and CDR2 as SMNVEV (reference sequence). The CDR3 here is CASSLKGQGAGYEQYF. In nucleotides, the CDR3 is TGTGCCAGCAGCCTAAAGGGACAGGGGGCTGGGTACGAGCAGTACTTC.

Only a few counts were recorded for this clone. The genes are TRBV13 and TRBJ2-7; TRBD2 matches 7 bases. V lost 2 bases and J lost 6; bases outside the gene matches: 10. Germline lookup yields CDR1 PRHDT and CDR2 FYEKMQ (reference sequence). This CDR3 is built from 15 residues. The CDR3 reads CASSLFRGSSGEQYF. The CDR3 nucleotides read TGTGCCAGCAGCTTATTTCGCGGGAGTTCTGGCGAGCAGTACTTC.

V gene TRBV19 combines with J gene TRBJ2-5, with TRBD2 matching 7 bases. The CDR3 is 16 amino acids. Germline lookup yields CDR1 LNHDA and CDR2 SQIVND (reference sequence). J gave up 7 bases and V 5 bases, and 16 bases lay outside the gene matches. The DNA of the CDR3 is TGTGCCAGTAGTCCCGTGACTAGCTTGTCTGCCGGGACCCAGTACTTC. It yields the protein CASSPVTSLSAGTQYF.

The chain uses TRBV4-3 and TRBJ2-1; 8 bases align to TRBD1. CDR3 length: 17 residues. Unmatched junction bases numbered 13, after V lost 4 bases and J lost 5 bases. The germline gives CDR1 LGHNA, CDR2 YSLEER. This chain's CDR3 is CASSLRPRDRNHNEQFF. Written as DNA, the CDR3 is TGCGCCAGCAGCCTCCGTCCCCGGGACAGGAACCACAATGAGCAGTTCTTC.

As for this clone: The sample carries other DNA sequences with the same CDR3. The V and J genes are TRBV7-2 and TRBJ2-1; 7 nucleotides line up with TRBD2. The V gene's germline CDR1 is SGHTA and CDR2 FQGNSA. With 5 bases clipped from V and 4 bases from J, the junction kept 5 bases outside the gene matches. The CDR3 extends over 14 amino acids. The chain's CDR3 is CASSPGGSYNEQFF. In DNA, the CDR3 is TGTGCCAGCAGCCCTGGCGGGAGTTACAATGAGCAGTTCTTC.

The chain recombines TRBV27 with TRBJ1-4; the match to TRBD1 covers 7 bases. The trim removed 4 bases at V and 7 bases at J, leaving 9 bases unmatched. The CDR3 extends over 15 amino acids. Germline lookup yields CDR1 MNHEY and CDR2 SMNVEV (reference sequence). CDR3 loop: CASSYSGGTSEKLFF. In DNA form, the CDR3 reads TGTGCCAGCAGTTACTCAGGGGGTACGAGTGAAAAACTGTTTTTT.

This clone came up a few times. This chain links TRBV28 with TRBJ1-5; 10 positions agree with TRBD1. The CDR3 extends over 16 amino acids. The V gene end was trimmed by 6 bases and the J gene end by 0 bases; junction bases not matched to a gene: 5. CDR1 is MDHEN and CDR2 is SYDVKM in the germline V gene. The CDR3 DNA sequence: TGTGCCAGCAGCTGGGACAGGGGTGCTAGCAATCAGCCCCAGCATTTT. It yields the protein CASSWDRGASNQPQHF.

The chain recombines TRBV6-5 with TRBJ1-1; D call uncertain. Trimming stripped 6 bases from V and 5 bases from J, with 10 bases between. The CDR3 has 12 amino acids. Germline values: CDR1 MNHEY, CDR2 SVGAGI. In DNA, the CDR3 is TGTGCCAGCAGCCTCTCGGGAACTGAAGCTTTCTTT. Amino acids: CASSLSGTEAFF.